These 17 T cell receptor beta chains were sequenced from one sample in a study of regulatory T cells in long-lasting Graves disease (dated by TCRdb to the early 2020s). This specimen's time point label, interpreted: newly diagnosed GD, antithyroid drugs for less than 3 months. For both TCR sequencing and RNA sequencing, RNA was extracted from PBMCs in TRIzol. Library generation was performed with multiplex PCR. Sequencing was performed on an Illumina HiSeq 4000. To build TCR beta libraries, CDR3 regions were amplified by Arm-PCR using iRepertoire HTBI primers. Using fastp at Q25 and MiXCR, TCRdb reprocessed the public reads and kept productive beta chains. Duplicate CDR3 protein sequences are folded into a single record with the most common DNA and genes. A total of 410,000 or so distinct CDR3 sequences appear in this sample, about 15% of them only once. Clones ranked in the top ten supply 16% of the sample.

A further study also used this sample, focusing on T cells in Graves' hyperthyroidism and ophthalmopathy.

The material was peripheral blood mononuclear cells (PBMCs), obtained at new diagnosis, from a patient treated with antithyroid drugs. The receptors were sampled from a woman in her twenties or thirties with Graves disease. Donor details come from another sample of the same person, matched by shared clones.

This clonotype has a count of ten or more. The chain combines TRBV28 with TRBJ1-2, with a possible D match to TRBD1 (6 bases). Germline V CDR1 and CDR2: MDHEN, SYDVKM. V was clipped by 4 bases and J by 4 bases, with 19 bases between them. There are 16 residues in the CDR3. The chain's CDR3 is CASSSPRTVNPYGYTF. The CDR3 nucleotides read TGTGCCAGCAGTTCCCCCCGGACAGTAAATCCCTATGGCTACACCTTC.

This chain uses TRBV15 with TRBJ1-4; unclear D gene. The germline V gene has CDR1 LNHNV and CDR2 YYDKDF (reference sequence). The CDR3 has 18 residues. The germline V and J ends were trimmed by 5 bases and 3 bases, with 22 bases remaining between them. CDR3 residues: CATSGLGPGGVANEKLFF. The CDR3 DNA reads TGTGCCACCAGCGGATTGGGTCCGGGCGGGGTGGCTAATGAAAAACTGTTTTTT.

In this sample, this clonotype turned up many times. This chain connects TRBV11-1 to TRBJ1-1; D ambiguous. Trimming cost V 2 bases and J 3 bases, with 7 bases left between them. The CDR3 sequence is 13 residues long. CDR1 is SGHAT and CDR2 is FQDESV in the germline V gene (reference sequence). CDR3 nucleotides: TGTGCCAGCAGCTTACGGCGATACACTGAAGCTTTCTTT. Residues: CASSLRRYTEAFF.

V is TRBV7-9 and J is TRBJ2-5, with unresolved D. The CDR3 runs 20 residues. Germline loops: CDR1 SEHNR, CDR2 FQNEAQ (reference sequence). Deletions cut 3 bases from V and 5 bases from J, with 31 bases between. The CDR3 reads CASSFPRILSQDRIRETQYF. CDR3 coding DNA: TGTGCCAGCAGCTTTCCACGTATTTTATCCCAGGACCGCATTCGGGAGACCCAGTACTTC.

This clonotype was seen many times. J is TRBJ2-3 and V is TRBV2; 11 bases are shared with TRBD2. Losses at the gene ends were 6 bases for V and 0 bases for J; bases not matched to a gene: 5. This CDR3 has 16 amino acids. The germline gives CDR1 SNHLY, CDR2 FYNNEI. Here the CDR3 reads CASSGTSGSSTDTQYF. As DNA, the CDR3 is TGTGCCAGCAGCGGAACTAGCGGGAGCAGCACAGATACGCAGTATTTT.

This clonotype was seen a few times. The chain links TRBV4-1 to TRBJ1-2; 9 bases fit TRBD1. The V and J ends lost 1 base and 1 base, in that order; junction bases with no gene match: 13. The CDR3 covers 19 residues. Germline V gene data show CDR1 as MGHRA and CDR2 as YSYEKL. The CDR3 sequence is CASSQVPPGQGGGNYGYTF. The CDR3 DNA reads as TGCGCCAGCAGCCAAGTTCCCCCGGGACAGGGAGGGGGTAACTATGGCTACACCTTC.

The chain recombines TRBV5-1 with TRBJ2-7; 10 bases are a match to TRBD1. From germline, CDR1 is SGHRS and CDR2 YFSETQ. V trimming: 3 bases; J trimming: 0 bases; junction bases outside the gene matches: 9. The CDR3 length is 17 residues. The CDR3 loop is CASSWDSGTGVSYEQYF. DNA of the CDR3: TGCGCCAGCAGCTGGGATTCCGGGACAGGGGTCTCCTACGAGCAGTACTTC. Full variable domain (rest looked up from reference TRBV5-1 and TRBJ2-7): KAGVTQTPRYLIKTRGQQVTLSCSPISGHRSVSWYQQTPGQGLQFLFEYFSETQRNKGNFPGRFSGRQFSNSRSEMNVSTLELGDSALYLCASSWDSGTGVSYEQYFGPGTRLTVT.

Ten or more counts support this clonotype. The chain joins TRBV6-2 or TRBV6-3 to TRBJ1-1, with D maybe TRBD1 (5 bases). V was clipped by 2 bases and J by 7 bases, with 8 bases between them. Germline assignment: CDR1 MNHEY and CDR2 SVGEGT. The CDR3 has 12 amino acids. The CDR3 nucleotides read TGTGCCAGCAGTTACCGGGGGATTGAAGCTTTCTTT. The encoded protein is CASSYRGIEAFF.

In this sample, this clonotype turned up many times. This rearrangement joins TRBV2 to TRBJ2-5; no clear D gene. Trimming pared 3 bases from V and 5 bases from J, leaving 10 bases between. This CDR3 comprises 13 residues. Germline values: CDR1 SNHLY, CDR2 FYNNEI. In nucleotides, the CDR3 is TGTGCCAGCAGTGATCCCAGGTCGGAGACCCAGTACTTC. Translation: CASSDPRSETQYF.

This clonotype was recorded at least ten times. The rearrangement uses TRBV4-1 and TRBJ2-3; D is perhaps TRBD2 (5 bases). V was trimmed by 4 bases and J by 0 bases, leaving 11 bases between them. CDR1 is MGHRA and CDR2 is YSYEKL in the germline V gene. CDR3 length equals 15 residues. The CDR3 DNA follows: TGCGCCAGCAGCCTTTATTCGGGGAGCACAGATACGCAGTATTTT. Amino acid sequence: CASSLYSGSTDTQYF.

The chain combines TRBV5-1 with TRBJ1-4; 10 bases match TRBD1. CDR1 and CDR2 from the germline V gene are SGHRS and YFSETQ. The CDR3 has 17 amino acids. V trimming: 0 bases; J trimming: 7 bases; junction bases outside the gene matches: 9. The CDR3 DNA is TGCGCCAGCAGCTTGGATCCTCCGGGACAGGGGAGTGAAAAACTGTTTTTT. Protein product: CASSLDPPGQGSEKLFF.

The rearrangement joins TRBV11-2 to TRBJ2-1, with TRBD2 matching over 12 bases. The junction had 14 bases not matched to a gene; V was cut back by 6 bases and J by 5 bases. The CDR3 runs to 18 residues. CDR1 is SGHAT, CDR2 FQNNGV, per germline. CDR3 region: CASSAHISASGRDNEQFF. CDR3 coding DNA: TGTGCCAGCAGTGCCCATATATCGGCTAGCGGGAGGGACAATGAGCAGTTCTTC.

This chain joins TRBV18 and TRBJ2-1, with TRBD1 as a possible D gene (6 bases). V was cut by 6 bases and J by 3 bases, with 12 bases left in between. The length of the CDR3 is 14 residues. Per the germline V gene, CDR1 is KGHSH and CDR2 is LQKENI. The CDR3 loop is CASSAWTVYNEQFF. The DNA for the CDR3 is TGTGCCAGCTCTGCATGGACAGTCTACAATGAGCAGTTCTTC. Full variable domain (outside the CDR3, taken from reference TRBV18 and TRBJ2-1): NAGVMQNPRHLVRRRGQEARLRCSPMKGHSHVYWYRQLPEEGLKFMVYLQKENIIDESGMPKERFSAEFPKEGPSILRIQQVVRGDSAAYFCASSAWTVYNEQFFGPGTRLTVL.

This clonotype was seen ten or more times. The chain combines TRBV3-1 with TRBJ2-1; D gene uncertain. Trimming cost V 1 base and J 8 bases, with 15 bases left between them. This CDR3 comprises 15 residues. Germline V lookup: CDR1 LGHDT, CDR2 YNNKEL (reference sequence). CDR3 DNA sequence: TGTGCCAGCAGCCAAGCCCCTAGAGATGTGGATGAGCAGTTCTTC. It yields the protein CASSQAPRDVDEQFF.

This clonotype has at least ten counts. The V gene is TRBV12-3 or TRBV12-4, the J gene TRBJ1-2; D ambiguous. The CDR3 contains 15 residues. Trimming cost V 4 bases and J 5 bases, with 17 bases left between them. CDR3 DNA sequence: TGTGCCAGCAGTTCCACAACCACAAGATATTATGGCTACACCTTC. Translating it yields CASSSTTTRYYGYTF.

This clonotype came up many times. The J gene is TRBJ2-2, the V gene TRBV3-1, with 7 bases that match TRBD2. Trimming removed 2 bases from V and 2 bases from J; junction bases left unmatched: 2. The germline V gene encodes CDR1 LGHDT and CDR2 YNNKEL (reference sequence). This CDR3 has 15 residues. CDR3 in DNA: TGTGCCAGCAGCCAACGCGGGAGAAACACCGGGGAGCTGTTTTTT. This sequence encodes CASSQRGRNTGELFF.

This sequence joins TRBV11-1 and TRBJ1-3; D remains ambiguous. Germline V lookup: CDR1 SGHAT, CDR2 FQDESV (reference sequence). The CDR3 totals 15 residues. V lost 5 bases and J 5 bases, leaving 16 bases between the germline ends. The DNA of the CDR3 is TGTGCCAGCAGCCCGGTCGGTGGCGGACGAAACACCATATATTTT. Amino acid sequence: CASSPVGGGRNTIYF. Together with reference TRBV11-1 and TRBJ1-3, the CDR3 gives the full variable domain: EAEVAQSPRYKITEKSQAVAFWCDPISGHATLYWYRQILGQGPELLVQFQDESVVDDSQLPKDRFSAERLKGVDSTLKIQPAELGDSAMYLCASSPVGGGRNTIYFGEGSWLTVV.